This T cell receptor (beta chain) was profiled in a study of cytomegalovirus exposure and HLA in healthy donors. A word on this clone: Its specificity is not known.

The length of the CDR3 is 15 residues. Between the trimmed V and J ends, which lost 0 bases and 5 bases, there was a span of 14 bases. Germline V gene sequence: CDR1 SEHNR, CDR2 FQNEAQ (reference sequence). Study-level results: Usually a TCR sequence was rare, but some public TCRs were found in many donors. At a 0.05 false discovery rate, a later analysis found some 18,000 TCR beta sequences to be associated with HLA alleles.

Amplification used 60 Vbeta primers and 13 Jbeta primers. Study processing details: In a later analysis, of 80 million or so unique beta chains, some 10 million appeared in at least two donors. The table came from immunoSEQ multiplex PCR; TCRdb's copy has only in-frame clones and leaves some out. That table supplies the V and J calls and clone size; D and trimming were determined from the DNA. The sample has around 76,000 clones. This sequence originates from a man aged 35-49 years in good health and CMV-seronegative. J is TRBJ2-7 and V is TRBV7-9; D may be TRBD1 (5 bases). The sample was PBMCs. In DNA, the CDR3 is TGTGCCAGCAGCTTAGCCGGCGTTGGGGCGGACGAGCAGTACTTC. Encoded protein: CASSLAGVGADEQYF.